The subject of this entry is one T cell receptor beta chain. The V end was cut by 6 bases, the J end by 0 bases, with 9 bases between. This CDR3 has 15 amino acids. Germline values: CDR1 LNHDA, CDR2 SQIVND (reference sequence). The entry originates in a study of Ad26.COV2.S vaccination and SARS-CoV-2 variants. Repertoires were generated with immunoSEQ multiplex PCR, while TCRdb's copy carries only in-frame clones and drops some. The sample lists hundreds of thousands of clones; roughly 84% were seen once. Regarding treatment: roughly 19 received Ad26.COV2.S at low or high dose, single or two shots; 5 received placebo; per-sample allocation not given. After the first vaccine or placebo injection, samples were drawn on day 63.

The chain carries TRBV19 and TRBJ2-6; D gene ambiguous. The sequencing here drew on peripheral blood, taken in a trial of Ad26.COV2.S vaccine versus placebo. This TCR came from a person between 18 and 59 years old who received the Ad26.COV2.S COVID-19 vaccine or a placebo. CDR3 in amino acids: CASRSPSSGANVLTF. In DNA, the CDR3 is TGTGCCAGTAGATCCCCTAGCTCTGGGGCCAACGTCCTGACTTTC.